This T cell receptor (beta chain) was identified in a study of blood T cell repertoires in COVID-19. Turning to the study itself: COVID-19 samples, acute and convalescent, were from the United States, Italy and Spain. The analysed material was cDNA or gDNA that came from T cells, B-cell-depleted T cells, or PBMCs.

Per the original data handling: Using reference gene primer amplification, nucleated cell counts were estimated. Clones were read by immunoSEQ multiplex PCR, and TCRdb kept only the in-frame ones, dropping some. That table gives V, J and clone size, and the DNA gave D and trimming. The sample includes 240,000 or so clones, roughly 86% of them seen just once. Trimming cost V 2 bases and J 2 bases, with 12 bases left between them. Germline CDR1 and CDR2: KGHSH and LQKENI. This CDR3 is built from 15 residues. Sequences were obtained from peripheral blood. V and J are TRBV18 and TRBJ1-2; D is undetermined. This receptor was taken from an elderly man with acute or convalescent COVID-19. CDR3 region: CASSPGSGINYGYTF. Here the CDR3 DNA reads TGTGCCAGCTCACCAGGGTCAGGAATCAACTATGGCTACACCTTC.